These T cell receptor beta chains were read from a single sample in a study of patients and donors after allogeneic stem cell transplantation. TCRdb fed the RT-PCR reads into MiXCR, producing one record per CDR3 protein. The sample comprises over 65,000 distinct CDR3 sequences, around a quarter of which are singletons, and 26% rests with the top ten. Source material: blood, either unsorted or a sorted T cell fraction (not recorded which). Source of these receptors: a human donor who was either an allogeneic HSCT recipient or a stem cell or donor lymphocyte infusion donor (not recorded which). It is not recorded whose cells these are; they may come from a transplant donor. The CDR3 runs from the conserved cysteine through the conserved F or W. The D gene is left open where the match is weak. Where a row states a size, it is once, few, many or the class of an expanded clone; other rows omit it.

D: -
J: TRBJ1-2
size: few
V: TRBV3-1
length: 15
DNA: TGTGCCAGCAGCCAAGTTCCAAAAGGCAACTATGGCTACACCTTC
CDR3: CASSQVPKGNYGYTF

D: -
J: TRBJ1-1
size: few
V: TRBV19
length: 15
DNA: TGTGCCAGTAGTATAGGAGGCAGGGGGAACACTGAAGCTTTCTTT
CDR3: CASSIGGRGNTEAFF

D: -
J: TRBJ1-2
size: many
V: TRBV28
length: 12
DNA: TGTGCCAGCAGTTTTAGGAACTATGGCTACACCTTC
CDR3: CASSFRNYGYTF

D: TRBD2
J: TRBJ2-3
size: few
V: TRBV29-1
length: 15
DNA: TGCAGCGTTGAATTAGCGGGGGAGGGCACAGATACGCAGTATTTT
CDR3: CSVELAGEGTDTQYF

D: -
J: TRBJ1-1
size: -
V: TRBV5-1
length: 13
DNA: TGCGCCAGCCGGGCGGCAGGGAACACTGAAGCTTTCTTT
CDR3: CASRAAGNTEAFF

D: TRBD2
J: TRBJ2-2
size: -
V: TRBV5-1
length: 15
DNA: TGCGCCAGCAGCTTAACAGCGGGAGGGGACGGGGAGCTGTTTTTT
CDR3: CASSLTAGGDGELFF

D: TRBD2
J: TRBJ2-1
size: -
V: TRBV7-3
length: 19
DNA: TGTGCCAGCAGCTTATCAGTAAGCGGGAGAAAGAGCTCCTACAATGAGCAGTTCTTC
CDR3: CASSLSVSGRKSSYNEQFF

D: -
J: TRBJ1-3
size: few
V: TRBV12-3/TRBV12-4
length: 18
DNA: TGTGCCAGCAGTTTGTTTTTATTCTTCTTAGGACAAGGAAACACCATATATTTT
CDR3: CASSLFLFFLGQGNTIYF

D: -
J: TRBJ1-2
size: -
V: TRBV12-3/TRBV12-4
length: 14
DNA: TGTGCCAGCAGATCCCGGACAGACCTTTATGGCTACACCTTC
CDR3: CASRSRTDLYGYTF

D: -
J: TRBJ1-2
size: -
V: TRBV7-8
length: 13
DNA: TGTGCCAGCAGCTTACCCGGACAGTATGGCTACACCTTC
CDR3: CASSLPGQYGYTF

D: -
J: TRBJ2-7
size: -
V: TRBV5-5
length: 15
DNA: TGTGCCAGCAGCCGCGCGGCGGGGAACTCCTACGAGCAGTACTTC
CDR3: CASSRAAGNSYEQYF

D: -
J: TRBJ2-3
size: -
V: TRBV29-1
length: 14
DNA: TGCAGCGTTGAAGCCCAGCTCCTCGGTGATACGCAGTATTTT
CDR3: CSVEAQLLGDTQYF

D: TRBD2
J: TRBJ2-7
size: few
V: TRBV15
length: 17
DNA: TGTGCCACCAGCAGAAAGAAAGCGGGAGGGCCATTGAACGAGCAGTACTTC
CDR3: CATSRKKAGGPLNEQYF

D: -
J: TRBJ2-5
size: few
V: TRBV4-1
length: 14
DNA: TGCGCCAGCAGCCAAGATAAGAGAGGCGGGTCCCAGTACTTC
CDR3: CASSQDKRGGSQYF

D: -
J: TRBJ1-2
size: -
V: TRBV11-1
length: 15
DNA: TGTGCCAGCAGCCCCTGGGACACCTCTAACTATGGCTACACCTTC
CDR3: CASSPWDTSNYGYTF

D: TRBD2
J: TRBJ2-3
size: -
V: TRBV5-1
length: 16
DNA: TGCGCCAGCAGCTTGGAAGGTAGCGGGAGCGCAGATACGCAGTATTTT
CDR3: CASSLEGSGSADTQYF

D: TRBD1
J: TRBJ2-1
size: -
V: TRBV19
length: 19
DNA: TGTGCCAGTAGTATGGTAGGAATAAGGACAGGGGCTTCCTACAATGAGCAGTTCTTC
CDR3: CASSMVGIRTGASYNEQFF

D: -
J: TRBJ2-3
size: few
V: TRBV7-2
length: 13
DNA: TGTGCCAGCAGCTTAATGGGGGCAGATACGCAGTATTTT
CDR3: CASSLMGADTQYF

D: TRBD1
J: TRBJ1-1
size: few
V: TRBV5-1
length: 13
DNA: TGCGCCAGCAGCTTGGGAGGACAGGGGAGAGCTTTCTTT
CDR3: CASSLGGQGRAFF

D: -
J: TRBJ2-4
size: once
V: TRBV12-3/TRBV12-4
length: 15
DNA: TGTGCCAGCAGTCCACCCGGTGGTCGGGGCAACATTCAGTACTTC
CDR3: CASSPPGGRGNIQYF

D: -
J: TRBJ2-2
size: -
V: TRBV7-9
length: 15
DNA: TGTGCCAGCACCACCCAACTAGCTCGGACCGGGGAGCTGTTTTTT
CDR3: CASTTQLARTGELFF

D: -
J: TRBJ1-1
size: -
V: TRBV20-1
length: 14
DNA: TGCAGTGCCGAGCAGACAGCCATGAACACTGAAGCTTTCTTC
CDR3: CSAEQTAMNTEAFF

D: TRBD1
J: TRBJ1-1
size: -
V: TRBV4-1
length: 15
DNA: TGCGCCAGCAGCCCTCCGGACAGGGTTAGTGCTGAAGCTTTCTTT
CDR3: CASSPPDRVSAEAFF

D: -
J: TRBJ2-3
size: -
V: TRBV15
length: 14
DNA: TGTGCCACCAGTTATGTGCGGGTCGCAGATACGCAGTATTTT
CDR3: CATSYVRVADTQYF

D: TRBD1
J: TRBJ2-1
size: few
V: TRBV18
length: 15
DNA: TGTGCCAGCTCAACTGGACAGGGGGCGGTTAATGAGCAGTTCTTC
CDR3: CASSTGQGAVNEQFF

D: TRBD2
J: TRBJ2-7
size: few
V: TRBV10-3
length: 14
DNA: TGTGCCAGTCAAGGACTAGCGGGCGATTACGAGCAGTACTTC
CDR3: CASQGLAGDYEQYF

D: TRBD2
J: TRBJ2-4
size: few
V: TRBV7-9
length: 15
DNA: TGTGCCAGCAGCCACGACCGGGACTACAAAAACATTCAGTACTTC
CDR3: CASSHDRDYKNIQYF

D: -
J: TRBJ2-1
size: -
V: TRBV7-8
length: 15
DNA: TGTGCCAGCAGCTTCAGGGAAGTCTCCTACAATGAGCAGTTCTTC
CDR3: CASSFREVSYNEQFF

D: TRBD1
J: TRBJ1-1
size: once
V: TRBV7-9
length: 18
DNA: TGTGCCAGCAGCCCCAAAGGCGGGACAGGGACCAGGAGGACTGAAGCTTTCTTT
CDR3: CASSPKGGTGTRRTEAFF

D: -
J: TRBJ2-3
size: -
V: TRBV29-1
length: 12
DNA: TGCAGCGTGGGGGGAATCACAGATACGCAGTATTTT
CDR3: CSVGGITDTQYF

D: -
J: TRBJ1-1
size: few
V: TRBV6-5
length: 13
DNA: TGTGCCAGCACCCAGTGGGCAGGGGATGAAGCTTTCTTT
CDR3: CASTQWAGDEAFF

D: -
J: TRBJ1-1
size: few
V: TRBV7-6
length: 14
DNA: TGTGCCAGCAGCCTACGGGGTAAGAACACTGAAGCTTTCTTT
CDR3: CASSLRGKNTEAFF

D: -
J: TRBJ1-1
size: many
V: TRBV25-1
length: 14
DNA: TGTGCCAGCAGTGAATATTGGGGGAACACTGAAGCTTTCTTT
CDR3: CASSEYWGNTEAFF

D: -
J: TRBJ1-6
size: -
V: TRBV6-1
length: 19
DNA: TGTGCCAGCCGGAGGGAAATACCTGTCATCCCGGTCTATAATTCACCCCTCCACTTT
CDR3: CASRREIPVIPVYNSPLHF

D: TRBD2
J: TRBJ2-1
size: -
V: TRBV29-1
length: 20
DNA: TGCAGCGTTGAAGATCGTTGGTGGACTAGCGGGGGCCGGATCCGCAATGAGCAGTTCTTC
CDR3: CSVEDRWWTSGGRIRNEQFF

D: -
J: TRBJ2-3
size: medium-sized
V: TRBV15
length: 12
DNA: TGTGCCACCAGCCTTAGGACCGATACGCAGTATTTT
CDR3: CATSLRTDTQYF

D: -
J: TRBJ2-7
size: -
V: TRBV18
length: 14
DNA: TGTGCCAGCTCACCACCTGTACGGTCCTACGAGCAGTACTTC
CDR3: CASSPPVRSYEQYF

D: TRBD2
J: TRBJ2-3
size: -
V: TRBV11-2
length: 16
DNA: TGTGCCAGCAGCCCGCTAGCGGGTACTAGCACAGATACGCAGTATTTT
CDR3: CASSPLAGTSTDTQYF

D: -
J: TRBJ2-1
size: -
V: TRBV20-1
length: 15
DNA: TGCAGTGCTAGAGATTGGTGGCAGGGTTATAGGGCGCAGTTCTTC
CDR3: CSARDWWQGYRAQFF

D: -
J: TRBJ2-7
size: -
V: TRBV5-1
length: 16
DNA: TGCGCCAGCAGATTCTCCTTGGGAGGGGGCTCCTACGAGCAGTACTTC
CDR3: CASRFSLGGGSYEQYF

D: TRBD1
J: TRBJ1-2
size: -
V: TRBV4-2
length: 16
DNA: TGTGCCAGCAGCCAAGATAGGGGACAGGGCAACTATGGCTACACCTTC
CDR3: CASSQDRGQGNYGYTF

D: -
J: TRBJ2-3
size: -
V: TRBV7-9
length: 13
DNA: TGTGCCAGCAGCTCGAGCGTGGCAGATACGCAGTATTTT
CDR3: CASSSSVADTQYF

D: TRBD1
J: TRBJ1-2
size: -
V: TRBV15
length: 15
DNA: TGTGCCACCAGCAGTACAGGGGATGGTAACTATGGCTACACCTTC
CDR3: CATSSTGDGNYGYTF